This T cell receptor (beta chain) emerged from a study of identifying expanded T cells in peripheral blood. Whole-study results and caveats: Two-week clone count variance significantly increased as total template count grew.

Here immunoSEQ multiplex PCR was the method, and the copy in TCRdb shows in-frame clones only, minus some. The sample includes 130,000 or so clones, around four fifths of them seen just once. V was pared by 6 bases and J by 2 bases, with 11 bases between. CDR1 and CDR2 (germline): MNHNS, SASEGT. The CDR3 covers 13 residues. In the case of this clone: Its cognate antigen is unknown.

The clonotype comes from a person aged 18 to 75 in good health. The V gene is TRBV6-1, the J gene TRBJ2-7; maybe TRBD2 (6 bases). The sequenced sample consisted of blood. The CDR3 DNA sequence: TGTGCCAGCAGGGAGGGACCAACCTACGAGCAGTACTTC. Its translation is CASREGPTYEQYF.